Below are 8 T cell receptor beta chains sequenced from a single sample in a study of follicular helper T cells after annual influenza vaccination. Only in-frame clones appear in the TCRdb table, and some are missing; sequencing was by immunoSEQ multiplex PCR. The sample consists of approximately 15,000 clones, about 83% of them appearing once. As for time point: 2015-2016 season, pre-vaccination. This sample comprised CXCR5- memory CD4+ T cells sorted from blood, obtained on the day of influenza vaccination. These receptors came from an adult who received the influenza vaccine.

This chain connects TRBV2 to TRBJ1-1; D possibly corresponds to TRBD1 (6 bases). Germline V lookup: CDR1 SNHLY, CDR2 FYNNEI. The CDR3 totals 13 residues. V lost 4 bases, J lost 7 bases, and 13 bases lay in between. The CDR3 reads CASSAAGAGEAFF. The DNA of the CDR3 is TGTGCCAGCAGTGCGGCGGGGGCTGGTGAAGCTTTCTTT.

This chain links TRBV9 with TRBJ2-1, with D possibly being TRBD1 (5 bases). This CDR3 contains 16 residues. CDR1 is SGDLS, CDR2 YYNGEE, per germline. Trimming stripped 0 bases from V and 0 bases from J, with 10 bases between. The DNA of the CDR3 is TGTGCCAGCAGCGTAGAACCAGGGTCCTCCTACAATGAGCAGTTCTTC. Translation: CASSVEPGSSYNEQFF.

The J gene is TRBJ2-5, the V gene TRBV28; D remains ambiguous. V was clipped by 7 bases and J by 5 bases, with 20 bases between them. The CDR3 contains 15 residues. Germline lookup yields CDR1 MDHEN and CDR2 SYDVKM. The CDR3 nucleotides read TGTGCCAGCAACCTACTGGGCAGCCCATCGGAGACCCAGTACTTC. It is translated as CASNLLGSPSETQYF.

Only one count was recorded for this clone. The chain employs TRBV6-5 and TRBJ1-1, with D unclear. Between the trimmed V and J ends, which lost 6 bases and 1 base, there was a span of 15 bases. CDR3 size: 15 residues. Germline V lookup: CDR1 MNHEY, CDR2 SVGAGI. CDR3 bases: TGTGCCAGCAGGATCGGACGGGAAGGGAACACTGAAGCTTTCTTT. Encoded protein: CASRIGREGNTEAFF.

The chain employs TRBV15 and TRBJ2-1, with 11 bases fitting TRBD2. CDR1 is LNHNV, CDR2 YYDKDF, per germline (reference sequence). V shed 3 bases and J 9 bases; nucleotides not matched to a gene: 10. This CDR3 contains 16 residues. The CDR3 region has the DNA TGTGCCACCAGCAGGGGGGGGACTAGCGGAAAATCTGAGCAGTTCTTC. Amino acid sequence: CATSRGGTSGKSEQFF.

CDR3 residues: CAWSLMGAHYGYTF. The CDR3 nucleotides are TGTGCCTGGAGCCTAATGGGGGCTCACTATGGCTACACCTTC. The chain employs TRBV30 and TRBJ1-2; D perhaps matches TRBD1 (6 bases). CDR1 and CDR2 (germline): GTSNPN, SVGIG (reference sequence). The CDR3 runs to 14 residues. Trimming cost V 3 bases and J 3 bases, with 14 bases left between them.

This chain connects TRBV2 to TRBJ1-4; D gene unclear. Germline V CDR1 and CDR2: SNHLY, FYNNEI. Trimming removed 0 bases from V and 3 bases from J, with 5 bases in between. The CDR3 consists of 14 residues. CDR3 sequence reads: CASSEAAANEKLFF. The CDR3 bases are TGTGCCAGCAGTGAAGCGGCAGCTAATGAAAAACTGTTTTTT.

V is TRBV21-1 and J is TRBJ2-5; the table names TRBD2, a call not compared with the DNA. TRBV21-1 is marked as a pseudogene. CDR3 size: 18 residues. In DNA form, the CDR3 reads TGTGCCAGCAGCTTACAAGAGAGACTAGATGTTTGGTGGGAGACCCAGTACTTC. Protein sequence: CASSLQERLDVWWETQYF.